This TCR beta chain was sequenced during a study of blood T cells in healthy people across ages (dated by TCRdb to between 2015 and 2016). Some background on the complete study: In model experiments, template switching captured about one uniquely barcoded TCR beta cDNA molecule for every two T cells. Two additional independent replicas of 1 million unique cDNA reads from the same blood draw were analyzed for two donors (one aged 18 to 30 and one aged 80 or older). Donors were grouped into four age groups: young (average 16 years), middle-aged (about 38), aged (around 60) and long-lived (less than 85). Donors of different ages were randomly distributed across sequencing lanes to avoid experimental bias. The study measured age-related changes in TCR beta repertoire diversity using deep sequencing normalized with unique cDNA molecular identifiers.

The roughly 37 donors, aged about 6 to 100 years, were systemically healthy Caucasian individuals from Russia. About 9.8 milliliters of peripheral blood were drawn from each donor into EDTA-treated Vacutainer tubes. Ficoll-Paque density-gradient centrifugation was used to isolate PBMCs, with at least 6 million obtained per sample. Trizol reagent was used to extract total RNA from the PBMCs, yielding at least 5.5 micrograms per sample. For every donor, flow cytometry on a PBMC aliquot measured the percentage of naive CD45RAhigh/CD27high T cells. In the case of this clonotype: No antigen is known for it. Within one base of it there is no much larger clone, and no base qualities were kept.

The method was 5' RACE. These reads were obtained on an Illumina HiSeq 2500. A second roughly 6 to 11 cycle PCR used a sample-barcoded 5' primer and a J-beta primer mix. Each TCR beta cDNA molecule received a unique molecular identifier from a template-switch 5' adaptor carrying 12 random nucleotides. At least 3 million CDR3-containing paired-end reads were obtained from each sample. First-strand cDNA was synthesized from all RNA with the Mint cDNA synthesis kit, primed by a TRBC-specific oligonucleotide. All cDNA was treated with uracil-DNA glycosylase and then went through a first 18-cycle PCR with the universal primers M1SS and BC2_uni_R. As for how the authors treated the data: Each sample was normalized by randomly selecting 1 million high-quality reads, each carrying a distinct molecular identifier. Reads with shared molecular identifiers were discarded instead of being binned into consensus sequences. MiTCR, run with a Q25 quality threshold and the strictest error-elimination algorithm, handled CDR3 identification, clonotype clustering and error correction. A nonparametric unseen species model with Euler transformation was used to estimate lower-bound total TCR beta diversity. Using fastp trimming at Q25 and MiXCR clonotype assembly, TCRdb reanalyzed the public sequencing data and kept in-frame beta chains. Each record represents a unique CDR3 protein, reported with the most common genes and DNA among its rows. The V and J calls, along with clone size, are taken from TCRdb and not from the paper's own processing. The sample table shows over a million distinct CDR3 sequences, and approximately 59% are seen once. Jointly, the top ten make up 6.5% to 8% of the sample.

Including cysteine and phenylalanine, the CDR3 has 19 amino acids. The retained sequence is limited to the CDR3, 57 bases, with the frame set at the first base. Sequences MGHRA (CDR1) and YSYEKL (CDR2) are obtained from the germline V gene. V lost 4 bases and J lost 0 bases, and the count of bases not matched to a germline gene is 12. Results the study describes overall, beyond this receptor: Observed TCR beta diversity correlated strongly with the percentage of naive T cells measured by flow cytometry. Because donor CMV infection status was unknown, age-related changes in expanded clonotypes were potentially confounded. Compared with the aged group, more naive CD4+ T cells, fewer expanded clones and increased TCR diversity were shown by the long-lived group, suggesting age selection. As age increased, observed TCR beta diversity per million T cells dropped in a roughly linear way, and a significant reduction was already evident by age 40. Estimates of total diversity based on one million sequenced T cells were considered lower bounds and underestimates. Since profiling was done on bulk unsorted PBMCs, naive and antigen-experienced compartments could not be conclusively compared.

The chain joins TRBV4-1 to TRBJ2-1; 10 nucleotides in the junction match TRBD2. This TCR derives from a man aged 18 to 30 in good health. The sequencing input was blood. The CDR3 is CASSPGPASGGPSYNEQFF. The nucleotides read TGCGCCAGCAGCCCCGGGCCTGCTAGCGGGGGACCCTCCTACAATGAGCAGTTCTTC.